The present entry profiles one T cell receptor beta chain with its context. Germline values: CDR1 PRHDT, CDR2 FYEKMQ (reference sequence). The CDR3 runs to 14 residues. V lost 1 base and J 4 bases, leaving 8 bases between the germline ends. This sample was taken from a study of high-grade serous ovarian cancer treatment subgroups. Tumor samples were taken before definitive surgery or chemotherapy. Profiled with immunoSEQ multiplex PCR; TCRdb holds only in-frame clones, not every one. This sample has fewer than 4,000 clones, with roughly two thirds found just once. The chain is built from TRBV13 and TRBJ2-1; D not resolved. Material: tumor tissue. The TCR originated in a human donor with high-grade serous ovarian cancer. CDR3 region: CASSLDGYYNEQFF. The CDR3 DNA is TGTGCCAGCAGCTTAGACGGATATTACAATGAGCAGTTCTTC.